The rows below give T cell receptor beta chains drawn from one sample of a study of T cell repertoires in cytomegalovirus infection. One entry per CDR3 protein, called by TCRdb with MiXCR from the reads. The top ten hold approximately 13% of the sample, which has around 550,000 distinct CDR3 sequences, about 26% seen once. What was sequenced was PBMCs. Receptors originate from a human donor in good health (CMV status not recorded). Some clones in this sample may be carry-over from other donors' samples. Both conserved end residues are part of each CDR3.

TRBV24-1 CATSDWNGELFF
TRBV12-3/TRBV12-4 CASRRRETGTDTQYF
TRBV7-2 CASSFGGSRSYNSPLHF
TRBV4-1 CASSQGGHLTGELFF
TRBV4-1 CASSQGVAGVDEQYF
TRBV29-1 CSVEGSQNLQGSYEQYF
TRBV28 CASSTGTAVGKLFF
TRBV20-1 CSASDSSGSVTDTQYF
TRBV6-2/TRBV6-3 CASSYEGYAGANVLTF
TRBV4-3 CASSHYGKTGELFF
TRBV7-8 CASSFNSGQPQHF
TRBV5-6 CASSLVSRRITDTQYF
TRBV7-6 CASSLGMPGGSTIWEQYF
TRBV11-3 CASSLDRGARTGELFF
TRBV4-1 CASSQHVGTGDYNTGELFF
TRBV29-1 CSAHRGQTQYF
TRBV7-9 CASSLSRVWYGYTF
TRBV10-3 CAISEDRWGGPRATTDGAFF
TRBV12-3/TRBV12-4 CASSLSGVGDAEQYF
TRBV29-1 CSVWVGELFF
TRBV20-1 CSARGLGNTGELFF
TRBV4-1 CASSPTWAVRGRTEAFF
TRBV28 CANSSGGLSYNEQFF
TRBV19 CASSMRTNQPQHF
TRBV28 CASSSGQHYEQYF
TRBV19 CASSRGLGMNEQFF
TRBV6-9 CATAKPPGLEGFDEQFF
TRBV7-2 CASSSPRPASDTQYF